The 8 T cell receptor beta chains reported below all come from one sample, sequenced in a study of blood T cells in healthy people across ages. The authors ran a second PCR of about 7 to 12 cycles using a sample-barcoded 5' primer and a J-beta primer mix. TCRdb re-called the 5' RACE reads with MiXCR, one entry per CDR3 protein. Here the sample spans just over 1 million distinct CDR3 sequences, 40% to 45% being singletons. The specimen was blood. The receptors derive from a woman in her sixties in good health.

This clonotype occurred a few times. The J gene is TRBJ2-1, the V gene TRBV6-5; no reliable D call. CDR1 and CDR2 from the germline V gene are MNHEY and SVGAGI. The CDR3 is 15 amino acids. V was pared by 0 bases and J by 4 bases, with 10 bases between. CDR3 in DNA: TGTGCCAGCAGTTACTCTGCAAGCGAGTACAATGAGCAGTTCTTC. Its protein product is CASSYSASEYNEQFF.

This chain connects TRBV3-1 to TRBJ1-6; D is undetermined. Per the germline V gene, CDR1 is LGHDT and CDR2 is YNNKEL (reference sequence). CDR3 length equals 16 residues. V was cut by 1 base and J by 7 bases, with 14 bases left in between. Here the CDR3 DNA reads TGTGCCAGCAGCCAAGCTCCAGCTGGCTGGAATTCACCCCTCCACTTT. This sequence encodes CASSQAPAGWNSPLHF.

The J gene is TRBJ2-3, the V gene TRBV7-8; unclear D gene. Between the trimmed V and J ends, which lost 5 bases and 0 bases, there was a span of 12 bases. CDR1 SGHVS and CDR2 FQNEAQ come from the germline V gene. The CDR3 covers 15 residues. The CDR3 spells CASSALRRSTDTQYF. The DNA of the CDR3 is TGTGCCAGCAGCGCGCTACGTAGGAGCACAGATACGCAGTATTTT.

This chain uses TRBV27 with TRBJ2-1; 9 nucleotides agree with TRBD1. The CDR3 spans 15 residues. Germline values: CDR1 MNHEY, CDR2 SMNVEV (reference sequence). The junction had 5 bases not matched to a gene; V was cut back by 4 bases and J by 4 bases. CDR3 bases: TGTGCCAGCAGTTGGGGGACAGGGACATACAATGAGCAGTTCTTC. Amino acid sequence: CASSWGTGTYNEQFF.

V usage is TRBV29-1 and J usage is TRBJ2-1; TRBD1 aligns across 9 bases. The germline V gene encodes CDR1 SQVTM and CDR2 ANQGSEA. The CDR3 contains 13 residues. V lost 6 bases and J lost 9; bases outside the gene matches: 9. CDR3 DNA sequence: TGCAGCGTAGACGGACAGGGGATAACTGAGCAGTTCTTC. Protein sequence: CSVDGQGITEQFF.

V and J are TRBV6-1 and TRBJ1-1; a possible D gene is TRBD1 (5 bases). The germline V gene has CDR1 MNHNS and CDR2 SASEGT. The CDR3 length is 11 residues. The V end lost 7 bases, the J end lost 11 bases, and 14 bases lay between the germline ends. CDR3 sequence (DNA): TGTGCCAGCACGGAAGCGGGGCGGGCTTTCTTT. Translation: CASTEAGRAFF.

The V call is TRBV4-3, the J call TRBJ2-7; D call uncertain. Trimming shortened V by 7 bases and J by 2 bases, and 12 bases separated the two germline ends. The V gene's germline CDR1 is LGHNA and CDR2 YSLEER. The CDR3 is 13 residues long. The CDR3 region is CASTQAYPYEQYF. In DNA, the CDR3 is TGCGCCAGCACCCAGGCCTATCCCTACGAGCAGTACTTC.

This clonotype was detected only a few times. The chain combines TRBV9 with TRBJ2-7; possibly TRBD2 for D (6 bases). Trimming removed 3 bases at V and 3 bases at J, with 16 bases between. CDR1 is SGDLS, CDR2 YYNGEE, per germline. The CDR3 has 15 amino acids. The CDR3 loop is CASSARAGSGYEQYF. The CDR3 coding sequence is TGTGCCAGCAGCGCTCGAGCGGGCTCGGGCTACGAGCAGTACTTC.